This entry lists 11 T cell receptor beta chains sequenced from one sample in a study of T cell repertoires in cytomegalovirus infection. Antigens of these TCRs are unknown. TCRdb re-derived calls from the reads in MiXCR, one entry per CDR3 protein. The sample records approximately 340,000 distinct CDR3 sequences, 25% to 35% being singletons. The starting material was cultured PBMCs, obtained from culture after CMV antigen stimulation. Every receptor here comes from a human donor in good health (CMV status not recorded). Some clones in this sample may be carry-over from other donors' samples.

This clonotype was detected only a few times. CDR3 nucleotide sequence: TGTGCCAGCAGCTTTGGAGGCGCCTCCTACGAGCAGTACTTC. Translating gives CASSFGGASYEQYF. V and J are TRBV7-8 and TRBJ2-7, with D tentatively TRBD2 (5 bases). The length of the CDR3 is 14 residues. Trimming pared 3 bases from V and 0 bases from J, leaving 9 bases between. Per germline, CDR1 SGHVS and CDR2 FQNEAQ. The variable domain in full, completed from reference TRBV7-8 and TRBJ2-7, reads GAGVSQSPRYKVAKRGQDVALRCDPISGHVSLFWYQQALGQGPEFLTYFQNEAQLDKSGLPSDRFFAERPEGSVSTLKIQRTQQEDSAVYLCASSFGGASYEQYFGPGTRLTVT.

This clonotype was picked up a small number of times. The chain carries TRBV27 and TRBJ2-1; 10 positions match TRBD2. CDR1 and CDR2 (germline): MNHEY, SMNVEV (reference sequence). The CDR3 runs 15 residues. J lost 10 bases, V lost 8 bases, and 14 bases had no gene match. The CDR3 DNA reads TGTGCCAGCTTTGGACGACTAGCGGGTACCATGGAGCAGTTCTTC. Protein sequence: CASFGRLAGTMEQFF.

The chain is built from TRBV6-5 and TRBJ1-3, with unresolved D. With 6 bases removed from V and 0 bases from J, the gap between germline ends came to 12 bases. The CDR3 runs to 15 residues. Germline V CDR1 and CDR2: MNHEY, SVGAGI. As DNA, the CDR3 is TGTGCCAGCAGATCCCTCCCCTACTCTGGAAACACCATATATTTT. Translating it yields CASRSLPYSGNTIYF.

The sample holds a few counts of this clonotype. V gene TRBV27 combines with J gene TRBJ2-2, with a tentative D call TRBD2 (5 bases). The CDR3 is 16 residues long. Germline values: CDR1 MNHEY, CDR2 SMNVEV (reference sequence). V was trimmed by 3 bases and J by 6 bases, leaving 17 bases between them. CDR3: CASSFLGGMRAGELFF. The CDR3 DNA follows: TGTGCCAGCAGTTTTCTAGGAGGCATGAGGGCCGGGGAGCTGTTTTTT.

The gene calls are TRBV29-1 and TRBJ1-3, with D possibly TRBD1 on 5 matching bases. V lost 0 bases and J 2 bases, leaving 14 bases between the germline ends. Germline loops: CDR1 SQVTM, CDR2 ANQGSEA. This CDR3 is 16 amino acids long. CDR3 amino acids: CSVEEPREGAGNTIYF. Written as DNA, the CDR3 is TGCAGCGTTGAAGAGCCCAGGGAAGGAGCTGGAAACACCATATATTTT. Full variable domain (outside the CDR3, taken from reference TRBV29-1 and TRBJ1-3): SAVISQKPSRDICQRGTSLTIQCQVDSQVTMMFWYRQQPGQSLTLIATANQGSEATYESGFVIDKFPISRPNLTFSTLTVSNMSPEDSSIYLCSVEEPREGAGNTIYFGEGSWLTVV.

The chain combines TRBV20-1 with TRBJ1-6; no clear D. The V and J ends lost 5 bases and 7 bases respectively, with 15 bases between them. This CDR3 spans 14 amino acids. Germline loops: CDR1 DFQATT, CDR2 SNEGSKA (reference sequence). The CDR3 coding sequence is TGCAGTGCTCGGCGGACGGACCTGAATTCACCCCTCCACTTT. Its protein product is CSARRTDLNSPLHF.

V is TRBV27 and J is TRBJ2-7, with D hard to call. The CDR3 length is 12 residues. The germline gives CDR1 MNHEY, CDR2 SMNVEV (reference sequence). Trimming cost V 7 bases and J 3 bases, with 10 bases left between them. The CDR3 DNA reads TGTGCCAGCACCCCCGGCCTCTACGAGCAGTACTTC. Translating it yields CASTPGLYEQYF.

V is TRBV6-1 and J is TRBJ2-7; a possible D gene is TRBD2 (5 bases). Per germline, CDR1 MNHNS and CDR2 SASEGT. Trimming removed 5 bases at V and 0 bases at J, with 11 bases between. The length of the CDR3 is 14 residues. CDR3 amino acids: CASSLAGHSYEQYF. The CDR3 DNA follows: TGTGCCAGCAGTCTCGCGGGCCACTCCTACGAGCAGTACTTC.

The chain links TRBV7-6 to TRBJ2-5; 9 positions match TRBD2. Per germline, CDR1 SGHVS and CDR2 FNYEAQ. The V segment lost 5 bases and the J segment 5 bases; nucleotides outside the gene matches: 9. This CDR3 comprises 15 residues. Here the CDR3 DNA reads TGTGCCAGCAGCCCGGGGCTAGCGGGACGGGAGACCCAGTACTTC. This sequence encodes CASSPGLAGRETQYF.

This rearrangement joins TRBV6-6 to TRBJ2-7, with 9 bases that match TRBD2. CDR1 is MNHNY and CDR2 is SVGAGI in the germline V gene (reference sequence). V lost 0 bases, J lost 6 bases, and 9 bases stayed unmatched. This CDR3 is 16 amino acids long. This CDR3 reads CASSYSSLAGSLEQYF. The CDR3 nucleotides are TGTGCCAGCAGTTACTCGAGCCTAGCGGGATCTCTCGAGCAGTACTTC.

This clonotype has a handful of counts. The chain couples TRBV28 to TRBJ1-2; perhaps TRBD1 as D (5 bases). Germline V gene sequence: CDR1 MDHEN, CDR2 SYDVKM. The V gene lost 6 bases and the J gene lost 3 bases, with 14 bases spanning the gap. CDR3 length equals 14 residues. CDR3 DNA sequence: TGTGCCAGCAGACCCCCGGGGCAATACTATGGCTACACCTTC. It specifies CASRPPGQYYGYTF.